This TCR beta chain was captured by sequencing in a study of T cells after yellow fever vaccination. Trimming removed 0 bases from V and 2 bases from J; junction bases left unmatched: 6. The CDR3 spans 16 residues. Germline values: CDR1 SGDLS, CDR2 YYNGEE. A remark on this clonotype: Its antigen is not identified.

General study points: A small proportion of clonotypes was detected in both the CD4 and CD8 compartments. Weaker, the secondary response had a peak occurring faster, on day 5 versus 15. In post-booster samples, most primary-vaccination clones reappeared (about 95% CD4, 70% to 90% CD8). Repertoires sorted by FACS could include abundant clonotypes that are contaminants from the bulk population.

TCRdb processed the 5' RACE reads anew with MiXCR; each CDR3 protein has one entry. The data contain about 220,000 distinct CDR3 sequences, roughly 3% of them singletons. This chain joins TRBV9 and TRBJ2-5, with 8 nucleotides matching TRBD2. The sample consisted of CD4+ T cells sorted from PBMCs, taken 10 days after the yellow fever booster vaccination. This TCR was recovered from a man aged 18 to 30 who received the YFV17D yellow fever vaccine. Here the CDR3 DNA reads TGTGCCAGCAGCGTAGGCAGCGGGGGTCCACAAGAGACCCAGTACTTC. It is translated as CASSVGSGGPQETQYF. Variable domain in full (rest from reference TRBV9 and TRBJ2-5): DSGVTQTPKHLITATGQRVTLRCSPRSGDLSVYWYQQSLDQGLQFLIQYYNGEERAKGNILERFSAQQFPDLHSELNLSSLELGDSALYFCASSVGSGGPQETQYFGPGTRLLVL.